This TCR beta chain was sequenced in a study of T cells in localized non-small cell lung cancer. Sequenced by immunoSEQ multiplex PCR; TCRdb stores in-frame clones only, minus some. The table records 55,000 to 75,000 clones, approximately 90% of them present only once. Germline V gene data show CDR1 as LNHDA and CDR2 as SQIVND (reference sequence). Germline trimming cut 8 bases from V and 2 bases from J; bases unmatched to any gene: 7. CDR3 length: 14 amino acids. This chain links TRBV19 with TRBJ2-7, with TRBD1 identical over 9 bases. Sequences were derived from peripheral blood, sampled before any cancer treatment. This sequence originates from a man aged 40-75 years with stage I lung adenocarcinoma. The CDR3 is CASDAGQGPYEQYF. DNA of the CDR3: TGTGCCAGTGACGCGGGACAGGGCCCCTACGAGCAGTACTTC. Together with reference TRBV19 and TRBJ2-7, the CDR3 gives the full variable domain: DGGITQSPKYLFRKEGQNVTLSCEQNLNHDAMYWYRQDPGQGLRLIYYSQIVNDFQKGDIAEGYSVSREKKESFPLTVTSAQKNPTAFYLCASDAGQGPYEQYFGPGTRLTVT.